One sample yielded the 30 T cell receptor beta chains listed below, sequenced in a study of T-cell memory formation after mild COVID-19. In TCRdb, the 5' RACE reads were re-called with MiXCR into one record per CDR3 protein. The repertoire consists of about 320,000 distinct CDR3 sequences, with roughly an eighth occurring once and the leading ten covering roughly a fifth. Material for sequencing was PBMCs or a T cell subset sorted from them (not recorded which). The receptors shown here come from a man younger than 35 who had mild COVID-19 (a few samples of this study predate the infection). Cell type and time point are not known.

This clonotype was observed many times. The genes are TRBV3-1 and TRBJ2-5; D gene unclear. Germline V lookup: CDR1 LGHDT, CDR2 YNNKEL (reference sequence). This CDR3 comprises 12 residues. V was trimmed by 0 bases and J by 5 bases, leaving 4 bases between them. The CDR3 reads CASSQEGETQYF. The CDR3 region has the DNA TGTGCCAGCAGCCAAGAAGGCGAGACCCAGTACTTC.

This clonotype occurred a few times. The rearrangement joins TRBV5-1 to TRBJ2-5, with 8 positions matching TRBD1. V shed 0 bases and J 4 bases; nucleotides not matched to a gene: 5. Germline values: CDR1 SGHRS, CDR2 YFSETQ. This CDR3 spans 15 amino acids. The CDR3 DNA follows: TGCGCCAGCAGCTTGGCCCAGGGGGCCGGAGAGACCCAGTACTTC. Its protein is CASSLAQGAGETQYF.

This clonotype was picked up one time. The V and J genes are TRBV6-5 and TRBJ1-1; a weak D match, TRBD1 (5 bases). The CDR3 has 12 amino acids. Germline V lookup: CDR1 MNHEY, CDR2 SVGAGI. Trimming shortened V by 10 bases and J by 0 bases, and 9 bases separated the two germline ends. The CDR3 loop is CATRGVNTEAFF. CDR3 DNA: TGTGCCACTCGGGGGGTGAACACTGAAGCTTTCTTT.

This clonotype has just a few counts. This chain joins TRBV15 and TRBJ1-2, with a weak D call TRBD1 (5 bases). This CDR3 is 16 amino acids long. V was pared by 0 bases and J by 4 bases, with 15 bases between. CDR1 and CDR2 (germline): LNHNV, YYDKDF (reference sequence). CDR3 residues: CATSRDLGDPVYGYTF. CDR3 DNA: TGTGCCACCAGCAGAGATCTAGGGGACCCGGTCTATGGCTACACCTTC.

The rearrangement uses TRBV28 and TRBJ2-5, with TRBD1 matching 7 bases. Looked up from germline, CDR1 is MDHEN and CDR2 is SYDVKM. The V and J ends lost 3 bases and 3 bases, in that order; junction bases with no gene match: 4. The CDR3 extends over 14 amino acids. CDR3 in DNA: TGTGCCAGCAGTTTGGGGGACAGAGAAGAGACCCAGTACTTC. It yields the protein CASSLGDREETQYF. Together with reference TRBV28 and TRBJ2-5, the CDR3 gives the full variable domain: DVKVTQSSRYLVKRTGEKVFLECVQDMDHENMFWYRQDPGLGLRLIYFSYDVKMKEKGDIPEGYSVSREKKERFSLILESASTNQTSMYLCASSLGDREETQYFGPGTRLLVL.

The genes are TRBV28 and TRBJ1-1; D uncertain. Per the germline V gene, CDR1 is MDHEN and CDR2 is SYDVKM. V gave up 6 bases and J gave up 10 bases, with 15 bases separating them. The CDR3 has 12 amino acids. The CDR3 sequence is CASSILGSGAFF. The CDR3 DNA follows: TGTGCCAGCAGCATTCTTGGGTCTGGAGCTTTCTTT.

This clonotype was observed a handful of times. The J gene is TRBJ1-5, the V gene TRBV3-1; D is perhaps TRBD1 (5 bases). CDR3 length: 14 residues. Germline lookup yields CDR1 LGHDT and CDR2 YNNKEL (reference sequence). V was clipped by 3 bases and J by 7 bases, with 13 bases between them. CDR3 DNA sequence: TGTGCCAGCAGCCAGATGACGGGGGAGCAGCCCCAGCATTTT. Protein: CASSQMTGEQPQHF.

The CDR3 protein is CASSQKLGGRNNQPQHF. The CDR3 DNA sequence: TGTGCCAGCAGCCAAAAATTGGGAGGTCGGAACAATCAGCCCCAGCATTTT. The chain recombines TRBV3-1 with TRBJ1-5; D not certain. Germline V lookup: CDR1 LGHDT, CDR2 YNNKEL (reference sequence). The V end lost 2 bases, the J end lost 3 bases, and 17 bases lay between the germline ends. The CDR3 runs 17 residues.

This clonotype has a handful of counts. The V gene is TRBV7-2, the J gene TRBJ2-5; D ambiguous. V was trimmed by 6 bases and J by 5 bases, leaving 10 bases between them. The CDR3 has 12 residues. Germline assignment: CDR1 SGHTA and CDR2 FQGNSA. The CDR3 reads CASRFQLETQYF. Written as DNA, the CDR3 is TGTGCCAGCAGATTCCAACTGGAGACCCAGTACTTC.

This clonotype was counted only a few times. The gene calls are TRBV24-1 and TRBJ1-1, with D perhaps matching TRBD1 (6 bases). The CDR3 loop spans 13 amino acids. V lost 4 bases and J 11 bases, leaving 16 bases between the germline ends. Per germline, CDR1 KGHDR and CDR2 SFDVKD. CDR3 in amino acids: CATSDPDRERAFF. As DNA, the CDR3 is TGTGCCACCAGTGACCCGGACAGAGAGAGGGCTTTCTTT.

This clonotype was counted at least ten times. V usage is TRBV4-3 and J usage is TRBJ2-1; the match to TRBD2 covers 9 bases. The V gene's germline CDR1 is LGHNA and CDR2 YSLEER. The V segment lost 3 bases and the J segment 4 bases; nucleotides outside the gene matches: 4. CDR3 length: 15 residues. The DNA for the CDR3 is TGCGCCAGCAGCCATGGGACTAGCAGTTACAATGAGCAGTTCTTC. It is translated as CASSHGTSSYNEQFF.

The V and J genes are TRBV4-1 and TRBJ1-4; D remains ambiguous. This CDR3 comprises 15 residues. The V end was cut by 1 base, the J end by 3 bases, with 9 bases between. Germline V gene data show CDR1 as MGHRA and CDR2 as YSYEKL. In nucleotides, the CDR3 is TGCGCCAGCAGCCAAGTACCAATCGCTAATGAAAAACTGTTTTTT. Translating it yields CASSQVPIANEKLFF.

To note about this clonotype: The junction and the germline gene differ at one end; a read error may be behind it. The chain carries TRBV12-3 or TRBV12-4 and TRBJ1-1; D is possibly TRBD1 (5 bases). This CDR3 has 15 amino acids. The CDR3 bases are TGTGCCAGCAGCTTAGGGGATCAGGGAGGCACTGAAGCTTTCTTT. Encoded protein: CASSLGDQGGTEAFF.

This chain connects TRBV11-2 to TRBJ2-1; either TRBD1 or TRBD2 may fit D (6 bases each). V was clipped by 5 bases and J by 15 bases, with 20 bases between them. This CDR3 contains 13 residues. CDR1 SGHAT and CDR2 FQNNGV come from the germline V gene. The CDR3 DNA follows: TGTGCCAGCAGCCCACTCGTGTTCGGGGGCTTGTTCTTC. Translating gives CASSPLVFGGLFF.

This clonotype occurred a few times. The CDR3 loop reads CASSLSGQLEQYF. The CDR3 coding sequence is TGTGCCAGCAGTTTGTCCGGGCAGCTCGAGCAGTACTTC. The chain couples TRBV12-3 or TRBV12-4 to TRBJ2-7, with unresolved D. The V and J ends lost 3 bases and 6 bases respectively, with 12 bases between them. The CDR3 is 13 residues long.

This clonotype has only a few counts. This chain connects TRBV7-6 to TRBJ2-7; D unclear. CDR1 and CDR2 from the germline V gene are SGHVS and FNYEAQ. The V and J ends lost 8 bases and 3 bases respectively, with 8 bases between them. The CDR3 totals 11 residues. The CDR3 region has the DNA TGTGCCAGCGGTCTCCTCTACGAGCAGTACTTC. It encodes CASGLLYEQYF. The entire variable domain, with the rest obtained from reference TRBV7-6 and TRBJ2-7, is as follows: GAGVSQSPRYKVTKRGQDVALRCDPISGHVSLYWYRQALGQGPEFLTYFNYEAQQDKSGLPNDRFSAERPEGSISTLTIQRTEQRDSAMYRCASGLLYEQYFGPGTRLTVT.

This clonotype turned up a few times. This chain links TRBV20-1 with TRBJ1-4; a weak D match, TRBD1 (5 bases). The CDR3 is 16 amino acids. Trimming removed 0 bases from V and 3 bases from J, with 14 bases in between. Germline CDR1 DFQATT, CDR2 SNEGSKA (reference sequence). CDR3 bases: TGCAGTGCTAGAGAAATCAGGGACCGCTCTAATGAAAAACTGTTTTTT. This sequence encodes CSAREIRDRSNEKLFF.

This clonotype was seen more than once but under ten times. The chain combines TRBV12-3 or TRBV12-4 with TRBJ2-5; a weak D match, TRBD2 (6 bases). The CDR3 length is 15 residues. The V end lost 2 bases, the J end lost 2 bases, and 12 bases lay between the germline ends. CDR3 amino acids: CASSLRGTTQETQYF. The CDR3 nucleotides read TGTGCCAGCAGTTTACGGGGGACCACTCAAGAGACCCAGTACTTC.

The sample holds a few counts of this clonotype. This sequence joins TRBV11-2 and TRBJ2-2; no firm D call. Trimming cost V 7 bases and J 4 bases, with 10 bases left between them. The germline gives CDR1 SGHAT, CDR2 FQNNGV. There are 13 residues in the CDR3. CDR3 nucleotide sequence: TGTGCCAGCACTTCACGTGTCACCGGGGAGCTGTTTTTT. This translates into CASTSRVTGELFF.

The chain carries TRBV5-1 and TRBJ2-2; 8 nucleotides line up with TRBD1. The V gene's germline CDR1 is SGHRS and CDR2 YFSETQ. V lost 4 bases and J lost 2; bases outside the gene matches: 4. CDR3 size: 15 residues. CDR3 nucleotides: TGCGCCAGCAGCCAACAGGGGGGCAACACCGGGGAGCTGTTTTTT. It translates to CASSQQGGNTGELFF.

This clonotype occurred a few times. The chain joins TRBV7-2 to TRBJ2-1, with D maybe TRBD1 (6 bases). Deletions cut 5 bases from V and 5 bases from J, with 13 bases between. Per germline, CDR1 SGHTA and CDR2 FQGNSA. This CDR3 contains 14 residues. The DNA of the CDR3 is TGTGCCAGCAGCCCTACCGGACAGAACAATGAGCAGTTCTTC. Amino acids: CASSPTGQNNEQFF.

This clonotype was picked up many times. The chain combines TRBV19 with TRBJ1-5, with D unclear. The V end lost 6 bases, the J end lost 0 bases, and 9 bases lay between the germline ends. CDR1 and CDR2 (germline): LNHDA, SQIVND (reference sequence). The CDR3 extends over 14 amino acids. The CDR3: CASSRRDSNQPQHF. The DNA for the CDR3 is TGTGCCAGTAGCAGAAGGGATAGCAATCAGCCCCAGCATTTT.

In this sample, this clonotype turned up many times. V is TRBV29-1 and J is TRBJ2-7; D might be TRBD1 (6 bases). Germline V gene lookup returns CDR1 SQVTM and CDR2 ANQGSEA. This CDR3 is built from 12 residues. V was cut by 4 bases and J by 0 bases, with 7 bases left in between. CDR3 in amino acids: CSVGGGSYEQYF. The DNA of the CDR3 is TGCAGCGTTGGAGGGGGCTCCTACGAGCAGTACTTC.

About this clonotype itself: A much larger clone differs from this one at a single base, so this may be a read error. The rearrangement joins TRBV5-1 to TRBJ2-7; D is tentatively TRBD1 or TRBD2 (5 bases each). The V gene lost 7 bases and the J gene lost 5 bases, with 16 bases spanning the gap. The CDR3 consists of 13 residues. From germline, CDR1 is SGHRS and CDR2 YFSETQ. The CDR3 nucleotides are TGCGCCAGCCGCCCAGGGACCCGCGACGAGCAGTACTTC. Residues: CASRPGTRDEQYF.

CDR3 sequence reads: CASSPGAYEQYV. The CDR3 DNA sequence: TGTGCCAGCAGCCCAGGGGCCTACGAGCAGTACGTC. The chain uses TRBV11-2 and TRBJ2-7; possibly TRBD1 for D (6 bases). The germline gives CDR1 SGHAT, CDR2 FQNNGV. Trimming pared 5 bases from V and 2 bases from J, leaving 7 bases between. CDR3 length: 12 residues.

Here the CDR3 reads CASSSDWTGGITSYEQYF. DNA of the CDR3: TGTGCCAGCAGTTCCGACTGGACAGGGGGTATCACCTCCTACGAGCAGTACTTC. The chain uses TRBV12-3 or TRBV12-4 and TRBJ2-7; 10 bases line up with TRBD1. This CDR3 comprises 18 residues. After removal of 4 bases from V and 0 bases from J, the junction contained 12 bases not matched to a gene.

This clonotype was seen more than once but under ten times. The chain has TRBV4-1 and TRBJ2-7, with D perhaps TRBD2 (6 bases). This CDR3 has 16 amino acids. Germline CDR1 and CDR2: MGHRA and YSYEKL. Trimming took off 1 base at V and 2 bases at J, with 15 bases between the two ends. The CDR3 DNA sequence: TGCGCCAGCAGCCAAGGGCGGGGACGGAGCACCTACGAGCAGTACGTC. Residues: CASSQGRGRSTYEQYV.

This clonotype was counted between two and nine times. The genes are TRBV20-1 and TRBJ1-6; D is ambiguous. CDR1 DFQATT and CDR2 SNEGSKA come from the germline V gene (reference sequence). The CDR3 is 14 residues long. The ends were cut back, 7 bases at V and 8 bases at J, with 18 bases in the middle. CDR3 in amino acids: CSGKAGNWDSPLHF. CDR3 sequence (DNA): TGCAGTGGGAAAGCGGGGAATTGGGATTCACCCCTCCACTTT.

This clonotype was counted a single time. The CDR3 region has the DNA TGTGCCAGCAGCCAAAGGCCAGGGGAAAAGGCTTTCTTT. This gives the protein CASSQRPGEKAFF. The V call is TRBV3-1, the J call TRBJ1-1; TRBD1 might be the D (6 bases). The CDR3 covers 13 residues. The V end lost 2 bases, the J end lost 11 bases, and 15 bases lay between the germline ends. The germline gives CDR1 LGHDT, CDR2 YNNKEL (reference sequence).

This clonotype has more than one count but fewer than ten. The CDR3 region is CASSRRREATDTQYF. The CDR3 DNA reads TGCGCCAGCAGCCGCCGGAGGGAAGCCACAGATACGCAGTATTTT. The V gene is TRBV4-3, the J gene TRBJ2-3; D perhaps matches TRBD2 (6 bases). Germline V CDR1 and CDR2: LGHNA, YSLEER. CDR3 length: 15 amino acids. V gave up 4 bases and J gave up 2 bases, with 13 bases separating them.